This record concerns one T cell receptor (beta chain) sequence. Its antigen is unidentified. TCRdb re-called the reads through MiXCR, storing one row per CDR3 protein. The profile shows 490,000 or so distinct CDR3 sequences, approximately 10% of them singletons. The sample originates from a study of T cell repertoires in cytomegalovirus infection. Background on the study: Shared public TCR beta signatures pointed to both CMV infection and a matching HLA type.

Overall study results and limits: Identification of carriers of CMV plus the relevant HLA was performed using cumulative public TCR beta family frequency. In two of eight donors, the top clonotype was HLA-C-restricted CMV-specific.

Germline V lookup: CDR1 MNHEY, CDR2 SMNVEV (reference sequence). Trimming pared 7 bases from V and 7 bases from J, leaving 16 bases between. The CDR3 runs 13 residues. This TCR was sampled from a human donor in good health (CMV status not recorded). Some clones in this sample may be carry-over from other donors' samples. Sequences were obtained from PBMCs. The rearrangement links TRBV27 to TRBJ2-5; D remains unclear. CDR3 amino acids: CASTSSGRGTQYF. CDR3 nucleotides: TGTGCCAGCACCTCTAGTGGGCGCGGGACCCAGTACTTC.